Sequencing of this TCR beta chain was carried out in a study of T cells in Graves' hyperthyroidism and ophthalmopathy. Study-level findings and limits: Most thyroid clonotypes that were expanded above 0.001 also turned up in blood.

From RNA transcripts, TCR beta CDR3 regions were amplified. The HTBI primer set served for first-round RT-PCR of the TCR CDR3. One entry per CDR3 protein results from TCRdb running MiXCR on the multiplex PCR reads. The table has 350,000 to 450,000 distinct CDR3 sequences, about 14% seen once. Trimming removed 1 base from V and 0 bases from J, with 10 bases in between. The length of the CDR3 is 15 residues. In germline, CDR1 is SGHAT, CDR2 FQNNGV. This clonotype was seen at least ten times. Its antigen is unidentified. Sequences were obtained from blood. The TCR sequence derives from a man over 45 with Graves' ophthalmopathy. This chain joins TRBV11-2 and TRBJ2-7; D could derive from TRBD1 or TRBD2 (6 bases each). CDR3 amino acids: CASSLGGGGSYEQYF. The CDR3 DNA is TGTGCCAGCAGCTTAGGTGGAGGGGGCTCCTACGAGCAGTACTTC.